The clone carrying this T cell receptor (beta chain) was seen only a few times. CDR1 is SNHLY and CDR2 is FYNNEI in the germline V gene. Trimming cost V 4 bases and J 4 bases; bases outside gene matches: 13. CDR3 length: 18 amino acids. These data are taken from a study of Graves' ophthalmopathy and Graves' hyperthyroidism. RNA served as the template for amplifying TCR beta CDR3 regions. An opening RT-PCR round employed HTBI primers and preceded a second-round multiplex PCR. Each CDR3 protein gets one entry after TCRdb re-called the multiplex PCR reads with MiXCR. The sample has hundreds of thousands of distinct CDR3 sequences, about 38% seen once; the top ten hold around 3%.

This TCR was recovered from an adult man with Graves' ophthalmopathy. What was sequenced was peripheral blood. The chain carries TRBV2 and TRBJ2-3, with 11 bases fitting TRBD2. For the CDR3, the DNA is TGTGCCAGCAGTGGGCTAGCGGGGGGCCTGGACTTCTCAGATACGCAGTATTTT. This encodes CASSGLAGGLDFSDTQYF. Filled out from reference TRBV2 and TRBJ2-3, the complete variable domain reads EPEVTQTPSHQVTQMGQEVILRCVPISNHLYFYWYRQILGQKVEFLVSFYNNEISEKSEIFDDQFSVERPDGSNFTLKIRSTKLEDSAMYFCASSGLAGGLDFSDTQYFGPGTRLTVL.